The sequence of this T cell receptor (beta chain) was determined in a study of cytomegalovirus exposure and HLA in healthy donors. Study summary: Assignment to the Caucasian-associated ancestry cluster applied to approximately 80% of the roughly 420 genotyped donors.

Broader study findings: CMV antigen specificity of three CMV-associated chains was confirmed in vitro. Reportedly, fewer N-insertions than the roughly 700-donor mean appeared in an Asian-associated ancestry cluster in a later analysis.

Worth noting for this clone: No antigen is known for it.

Looked up from germline, CDR1 is SGHTA and CDR2 is FQGNSA. Trimming left V 1 base short and J 6 bases short, with 8 bases between. The CDR3 extends over 13 amino acids. The PCR employed 60 Vbeta primers together with 13 Jbeta primers. Some clones are missing from TCRdb's copy, which holds only in-frame ones; the method was immunoSEQ multiplex PCR. The table records 200,000 to 250,000 clones, just under 85% of them present only once. Sequencing was performed on PBMCs. The source is a woman in her 40s in good health and CMV-seronegative. The chain combines TRBV7-2 with TRBJ2-3; possibly TRBD2 for D (5 bases). In DNA form, the CDR3 reads TGTGCCAGCAGCTTAGGGTCGGGGGATACGCAGTATTTT. Its protein product is CASSLGSGDTQYF.